This T cell receptor (beta chain) was profiled in a study of T-cell reconstitution after alpha-beta-depleted transplantation in children. CDR1 is LGHDT and CDR2 is YNNKEL in the germline V gene (reference sequence). Trimming removed 4 bases from V and 3 bases from J, with 12 bases in between. The CDR3 is made up of 14 amino acids. Unique molecular identifiers were built into the TCRbeta library. Via MiXCR, TCRdb re-called the PCR reads, giving one row per CDR3 protein. The table lists hundreds of thousands of distinct CDR3 sequences, roughly 17% of them singletons, with 1.1% in the top ten. This clonotype originated in a human donor who donated a stem cell graft to a child with acute myeloid leukemia. The chain has TRBV3-1 and TRBJ1-1; D remains ambiguous. The specimen was PBMCs from the stem cell graft donor, collected from the stem cell graft. CDR3 in amino acids: CASSRGDTYTEAFF. CDR3 DNA sequence: TGTGCCAGCAGCCGCGGGGATACGTACACTGAAGCTTTCTTT.